This TCR beta chain is drawn from a study of beta chain features in type 1 diabetes. About this clone: What it binds is not known.

Broader study findings: A possible short-template PCR bias applies equally to patients and controls. Shorter TCRB CDR3s, moderately but significantly so, marked every one of the four CD4+ subsets in Type 1 diabetes patients.

Expressed TCRB transcripts were sequenced, since all the RNA that had been isolated was reverse transcribed. Sequencing was performed with immunoSEQ multiplex PCR; in TCRdb, only in-frame clones are kept and a portion is missing. The repertoire holds about 15,000 clones, over 55% seen once, with less than 2.5% in the top ten. The CDR3 extends over 12 amino acids. Germline V CDR1 and CDR2: GTSNPN, SVGIG (reference sequence). V lost 5 bases and J 5 bases, leaving 9 bases between the germline ends. The TCR comes from a man aged 25-45 years with type 1 diabetes. This rearrangement joins TRBV30 to TRBJ2-2; D unclear. Sequenced: Tregs from blood. The CDR3 sequence: CAWGFITGELFF. The DNA of the CDR3 is TGTGCCTGGGGCTTTATTACCGGGGAGCTGTTTTTT.